The T cell receptor (beta chain) described here comes from a study of cytomegalovirus exposure and HLA in healthy donors (TCRdb year 2017). With regard to the full study: According to an earlier analysis of around 600 of the donors, some 180 million T cells yielded 117 million unique TCR beta sequences and 276 Gb of sequence data. About 330 gigabases of sequencing data and roughly 80 million unique TCR sequences made up an early release that covered several hundred HLA-typed donors. The genetic ancestry cluster associated with self-reported Caucasian donors included about 84% of the roughly 410 genotyped donors. The study aimed to test whether signatures of past pathogen exposure could be identified by cataloging public T cell receptors. The study profiled the T cell repertoires of some 610 subjects by immunosequencing and related them to cytomegalovirus serostatus. Along with the roughly 670-subject first cohort, a separate validation cohort of around 120 different subjects was used. To predict cytomegalovirus infection status, the study combined high-throughput TCR immunosequencing, statistical association of individual TCRs with disease status, and machine learning. In a later analysis, previously published TCR beta repertoires from about 640 donors were re-analyzed and high-resolution HLA genotyping was added so that TCR occurrence patterns could be studied. The later analysis used no new phenotypic data to find candidate immune exposures, relying instead on TCR beta sequences and their occurrence across donors. An earlier analysis of 587 of the donors used high-throughput TCR beta sequencing to judge whether each TCR beta V gene segment behaved as functional or pseudogenic. Alongside the repertoire data, information on donor age, sex, ethnicity and CMV serostatus was compiled. A later genetic analysis took genome-wide SNP genotypes for about 60% of the roughly 670 donors and used that subset as a discovery cohort. Every repertoire in the discovery cohort had been generated on one and the same sequencing platform. Both class I and class II loci were covered by HLA typing, at four-digit resolution. Typing coverage varied by locus: roughly 629-630 donors for A, B, C, DRB1 and DQB1; approximately 500 for DQA1; about 590 for DPA1; some 470 for DPB1. Roughly 5 DR-DQ haplotypes were handled as single units for association and clustering, since linkage in the cohort was strong. Across some 400 genotyped donors of the cohort, an average of about 240,000 unique TCR beta nucleotide sequences per donor were sequenced, and roughly 18% of those sequences were non-productive.

Beyond this particular receptor, the publication reports: Specific HLA alleles were associated with 15,000 to 20,000 TCR beta sequences at a false discovery rate of 0.05 in a later analysis. V-gene and J-gene trimming of TCR beta chains was associated with a missense DCLRE1C variant in a later genetic analysis, and the association was replicated in an independent cohort. In both the original and validation cohorts, the classifier was reported to diagnose cytomegalovirus status with high specificity and sensitivity. A later analysis reported that several top co-occurrence clusters appeared linked to parvovirus B19, influenza, CMV and Epstein-Barr virus. A later analysis found that most CMV-associated TCR beta chains appeared HLA-restricted, with HLA associations seemingly driven largely by CMV exposure. Most TCR sequences were seen in very few donors, while some public TCRs were found in many individuals. In a later analysis, TCR association rates were found to vary across HLA loci, with the most associated TCRs seen for DRB1 alleles and the fewest for HLA-C alleles. This cohort had only TCR beta chains sequenced, and the lack of alpha or paired-chain data limited which features could be detected. Presence/absence analyses assumed roughly uniform sequencing depth across donors, an assumption that may not hold. CMV serostatus was the only immune exposure information available for the cohort. A cluster of highly shared sequence variants was judged likely to be a technical artifact of the sequencing pipeline. HLA typing was unavailable for some donors at each locus, so association tests used only the typed subset. In vitro tests confirmed that a few of the cytomegalovirus-associated TCR beta chains recognize cytomegalovirus antigens. Compared with the 666-donor mean, donors in an Asian-associated ancestry cluster had fewer N-insertions in productive TCRs, according to a later genetic analysis. A further reported finding was that TCR beta sequences accurately predicted the HLA-A and HLA-B alleles for most subjects in the first cohort. The study listed 150 to 200 TCR beta chains as associated with cytomegalovirus. An earlier analysis of approximately 530 of the donors showed that most TCR beta V segments appeared in productive rearrangements either about 87% or about 30% of the time, which broadly matched IMGT annotations. It was suggested by the authors that the approach could potentially be generalized to other disease states and immunological phenotypes. The earlier analysis of 450 to 700 of the donors excluded approximately 15 rarely observed V segments, including chromosome 9 orphons, because counts were too low. When HLA alleles, especially DR and DQ, strongly co-occurred, attributing TCR associations to individual alleles was difficult. Linkage disequilibrium might explain the correlated functional status among segregating V segments, but an unknown experimental factor could not be ruled out. Because the 87-base-pair reads could not distinguish some IMGT-functional V segments, including TRBV6-2 and TRBV6-3, those segments were excluded. In a later analysis, HLA-associated TCR beta chains showed more clonal expansion and lower generation probabilities than non-associated chains that were equally common.

Notes on this clone: Its antigen target is currently unknown. Per-nucleotide qualities are absent, and no much larger clonotype sits a single base away.

Counted from cysteine to phenylalanine, this CDR3 has 13 amino acids. Only CDR3 DNA remains: 39 bases, in frame from the first base. The germline V gene (reference sequence) gives CDR1 as LNHDA and CDR2 as SQIVND. The V and J ends are trimmed by 5 bases and 1 base, leaving 8 bases between them. The cohort consisted of approximately 670 healthy bone marrow donors. All cohort members were sampled while nominally healthy, although unrecorded immune exposures were likely present. The donor was CMV seropositive and was included in the group of some 290 seropositive cohort members. A peripheral blood sample was provided by each donor, and peripheral blood mononuclear cells were used for TCR beta sequencing. Genomic DNA extraction from the blood cell samples was performed with the Qiagen DNeasy Blood Extraction Kit. Libraries were constructed by the immunoSEQ multiplex PCR assay. For the multiplex PCR, a mixture combining 60 forward primers for TCR Vbeta segments and 13 reverse primers for TCR Jbeta segments was used. The CDR3 region of rearranged TCR beta genes was amplified from genomic DNA by a multiplex PCR assay. Amplified TCR beta libraries were sequenced as 87-base-pair reads on the Illumina HiSeq System. The paper's data handling went like this. A later analysis tallied 70 million to 100 million unique TCR beta chains across the 666 repertoires, and some 10 million of those chains were shared by two or more donors. Raw reads were error-corrected and collapsed into unique sequences with a nearest-neighbor algorithm that merged closely related sequences to remove PCR and sequencing errors. Alignment of CDR3 sequences to IMGT reference sequences was used to assign V, D and J gene segments. Each retained sequence needed at least a six-nucleotide match to both a V gene segment and a J gene segment. Rearrangements were called productive when the CDR3 lacked stop codons and stayed in frame with V and J; all others were non-productive. CDR3 was defined by IMGT convention, running from the second conserved V-encoded cysteine to the conserved J-encoded phenylalanine. Sequences without an unambiguous match to a single V gene segment were excluded from the earlier analysis of 500 to 700 of the donors. In an earlier analysis of approximately 590 of the donors, a V segment was called functional when productive rearrangements were above 56.7%, and segregating when the standard deviation between donors exceeded 5%. A statistical classification framework was built for diagnosing cytomegalovirus status from the catalog of TCR beta chain sequences. V and J gene assignment, in a later analysis, came from comparing TCR nucleotide sequences with IMGT/GENE-DB human TR gene sequences. A later analysis assigned CDR3 sequences and most-parsimonious VDJ recombination scenarios with the TCRdist pipeline. In a later analysis, each TCR beta chain was defined by its CDR3 amino acid sequence together with its V-gene family, and reads lacking a unique V-gene family were excluded. In a later analysis, a few hundred highly shared, low-generation-probability nucleotide sequences were removed to address suspected cross-contamination and a sequencing artifact. For each public chain, a later analysis derived a clonal expansion index from normalized ranks of inferred template counts within each repertoire. A later analysis computed generation probabilities with a VDJ recombination model fitted to out-of-frame rearrangements, and checked the results against IGoR. Hypergeometric tests were used in a later analysis to score TCR-TCR, TCR-HLA and TCR-CMV co-occurrence, with a repertoire-size bias correction applied to the TCR pairs. To estimate false discovery rates, a later analysis permuted the HLA or CMV assignments 20 times. A later analysis grouped co-occurring TCRs with DBSCAN, adding TCRdist sequence similarity when clustering within HLA-allele-positive subsets. For co-occurrence clustering, repertoires with fewer than 30,000 or more than 120,000 public chains were excluded, along with a handful of repertoires with anomalous nucleotide sharing. This is the immuneACCESS table as TCRdb keeps it, with only in-frame sequences that have V and J called. A part of the clones is gone; compared with another copy, unresolved V genes explain less than half, and the rest is unexplained. D and trimming come from the DNA, and the V and J calls and clone size come from that table. A total of about 130,000 clones appear in this sample, around 82% of them only once. Of the sample, about a tenth falls within the top ten clones.

The clonotype was recovered from a young man in good health and CMV-seropositive. The V gene is TRBV19 and the J gene is TRBJ1-1; no D gene can be assigned with confidence. Sequencing input: PBMCs. This receptor has the CDR3 CASSPTQNTEAFF. The DNA sequence is as follows: TGTGCCAGTAGTCCCACACAGAACACTGAAGCTTTCTTT.